One and the same sample provided the 11 T cell receptor beta chains below, sequenced in a study of cytomegalovirus exposure and HLA in healthy donors. Amplification used 60 Vbeta primers and 13 Jbeta primers. Only in-frame clones appear in the TCRdb table, and some are missing; sequencing was by immunoSEQ multiplex PCR. The sample comprises about 62,000 clones, roughly 77% of which are singletons, and approximately 5% rests with the top ten. Sequenced: PBMCs. The receptors stem from a woman in her twenties or thirties in good health and CMV-seronegative.

The J gene is TRBJ2-7, the V gene TRBV4-1; TRBD2 matches at 9 bases. This CDR3 has 15 residues. The V gene end was trimmed by 1 base and the J gene end by 2 bases; junction bases not matched to a gene: 3. The V gene's germline CDR1 is MGHRA and CDR2 YSYEKL. The CDR3 protein is CASSQGSGGTYEQYF. The CDR3 region has the DNA TGCGCCAGCAGCCAAGGAAGCGGGGGGACCTACGAGCAGTACTTC.

The chain links TRBV7-2 to TRBJ2-7; 7 nucleotides match TRBD1. The germline V gene has CDR1 SGHTA and CDR2 FQGNSA. There are 13 residues in the CDR3. V lost 5 bases to trimming and J lost 3 bases; unmatched junction nucleotides: 4. In DNA, the CDR3 is TGTGCCAGCAGCCAGGACAGGATCTACGAGCAGTACTTC. It specifies CASSQDRIYEQYF. Full variable domain (outside the CDR3, taken from reference TRBV7-2 and TRBJ2-7): GAGVSQSPSNKVTEKGKDVELRCDPISGHTALYWYRQSLGQGLEFLIYFQGNSAPDKSGLPSDRFSAERTGGSVSTLTIQRTQQEDSAVYLCASSQDRIYEQYFGPGTRLTVT.

The J gene is TRBJ2-1, the V gene TRBV25-1, with a tentative D call TRBD2 (6 bases). Trimming took 4 bases from V and 0 from J, leaving 10 bases between them. CDR3 size: 15 residues. Germline V gives CDR1 MGHDK, CDR2 SYGVNS. The CDR3 DNA reads as TGTGCCAGCAGTGGGGCGGACTACTCCTACAATGAGCAGTTCTTC. This translates into CASSGADYSYNEQFF. Full variable domain (remainder filled in from reference TRBV25-1 and TRBJ2-1): EADIYQTPRYLVIGTGKKITLECSQTMGHDKMYWYQQDPGMELHLIHYSYGVNSTEKGDLSSESTVSRIRTEHFPLTLESARPSHTSQYLCASSGADYSYNEQFFGPGTRLTVL.

The chain is built from TRBV7-6 and TRBJ2-2; maybe TRBD1 (6 bases). The V gene's germline CDR1 is SGHVS and CDR2 FNYEAQ. This CDR3 contains 14 residues. V dropped 2 bases and J dropped 5 bases, with 9 bases sitting between them. CDR3 region: CASSLIRGTGELFF. The CDR3 DNA is TGTGCCAGCAGCTTAATTAGGGGGACCGGGGAGCTGTTTTTT. Full variable domain (outside the CDR3, taken from reference TRBV7-6 and TRBJ2-2): GAGVSQSPRYKVTKRGQDVALRCDPISGHVSLYWYRQALGQGPEFLTYFNYEAQQDKSGLPNDRFSAERPEGSISTLTIQRTEQRDSAMYRCASSLIRGTGELFFGEGSRLTVL.

The chain has TRBV6-8 and TRBJ2-7, with TRBD1 matching over 7 bases. The CDR3 spans 15 residues. The ends lost 2 bases at V and 2 bases at J; junction bases unmatched: 6. Germline assignment: CDR1 MNHGY and CDR2 SAAAGT. CDR3 residues: CASSYTQTGTYEQYF. The CDR3 region has the DNA TGTGCCAGCAGTTACACACAGACAGGGACCTACGAGCAGTACTTC.

The chain couples TRBV7-3 to TRBJ2-1, with TRBD2 identical over 12 bases. J lost 6 bases, V lost 4 bases, and 7 bases had no gene match. The CDR3 sequence is 16 residues long. Germline V lookup: CDR1 SGHTA, CDR2 FQGTGA. The CDR3 sequence: CASSWTGTSGFNEQFF. The CDR3 bases are TGTGCCAGCAGCTGGACCGGGACTAGCGGGTTCAATGAGCAGTTCTTC.

The DNA of the CDR3 is TGTGCCAGCAGCCCACGGGACAGGGGTCTCAATCAGCCCCAGCATTTT. It specifies CASSPRDRGLNQPQHF. The V and J genes are TRBV5-8 and TRBJ1-5, with 10 bases lining up with TRBD1. The CDR3 length is 16 residues. CDR1 SGHTS and CDR2 YDEGEE come from the germline V gene. V shed 4 bases and J 3 bases; nucleotides not matched to a gene: 7.

The rearrangement joins TRBV9 to TRBJ2-7, with 7 bases identical to TRBD1. J was trimmed by 3 bases and V by 3 bases; bases with no gene match: 15. Germline loops: CDR1 SGDLS, CDR2 YYNGEE. This CDR3 is built from 17 residues. The CDR3 region has the DNA TGTGCCAGCAGCGCTGGGTACTGGGACAGCCCCCTCTACGAGCAGTACGTC. It yields the protein CASSAGYWDSPLYEQYV.

The chain combines TRBV6-1 with TRBJ2-7; 7 positions match TRBD1. The CDR3 has 14 amino acids. The V gene end was trimmed by 4 bases and the J gene end by 3 bases; junction bases not matched to a gene: 6. Germline CDR1 and CDR2: MNHNS and SASEGT. CDR3 sequence reads: CASSASGTDYEQYV. The DNA of the CDR3 is TGTGCCAGCAGTGCTTCCGGGACAGACTACGAGCAGTACGTC.

In its sample, this clone was seen once. This chain connects TRBV27 to TRBJ2-2; tentatively, D is TRBD1 (6 bases). V dropped 2 bases and J dropped 4 bases, with 8 bases sitting between them. The CDR3 is made up of 14 amino acids. Germline values: CDR1 MNHEY, CDR2 SMNVEV (reference sequence). This CDR3 is CASSLLGGTGELFF. Written as DNA, the CDR3 is TGTGCCAGCAGTTTACTAGGGGGCACCGGGGAGCTGTTTTTT.

The chain joins TRBV19 to TRBJ1-5; D call uncertain. There are 14 residues in the CDR3. In germline, CDR1 is LNHDA, CDR2 SQIVND (reference sequence). V dropped 7 bases and J dropped 2 bases, with 12 bases sitting between them. This CDR3 is CASTPPGGNQPQHF. CDR3 in DNA: TGTGCCAGTACCCCGCCCGGGGGCAATCAGCCCCAGCATTTT. The whole variable domain, remainder taken from reference TRBV19 and TRBJ1-5, is DGGITQSPKYLFRKEGQNVTLSCEQNLNHDAMYWYRQDPGQGLRLIYYSQIVNDFQKGDIAEGYSVSREKKESFPLTVTSAQKNPTAFYLCASTPPGGNQPQHFGDGTRLSIL.